Below, 9 T cell receptor beta chains from the same sample are listed, as sequenced in a study of blood T cells in healthy people across ages. Using a J-beta primer mix together with a sample-barcoded 5' primer, a second PCR was run for roughly 7 to 12 cycles. TCRdb re-called the 5' RACE reads through MiXCR, storing one row per CDR3 protein. Here the sample spans 1.5 million to 2 million distinct CDR3 sequences, around half being singletons. The sequencing sample was made of blood. The receptors stem from a middle-aged woman in good health.

The rearrangement joins TRBV7-2 to TRBJ2-5; tentative D call: TRBD2 (7 bases). V was shortened by 1 base and J by 6 bases, with 18 bases between the two germline ends. Germline values: CDR1 SGHTA, CDR2 FQGNSA. The CDR3 has 16 residues. The CDR3 sequence: CASSLGEGGPQKTQYF. The CDR3 region has the DNA TGTGCCAGCAGCTTAGGAGAGGGGGGGCCGCAAAAGACCCAGTACTTC. Complete variable domain (other parts from reference TRBV7-2 and TRBJ2-5): GAGVSQSPSNKVTEKGKDVELRCDPISGHTALYWYRQSLGQGLEFLIYFQGNSAPDKSGLPSDRFSAERTGGSVSTLTIQRTQQEDSAVYLCASSLGEGGPQKTQYFGPGTRLLVL.

The CDR3 DNA sequence: TGTGCCAGCAGCCCGTCAGGGATGTTCGACTACGAGCAGTACTTC. This gives the protein CASSPSGMFDYEQYF. The chain combines TRBV4-2 with TRBJ2-7; D is possibly TRBD1 (5 bases). The CDR3 extends over 15 amino acids. V lost 4 bases to trimming and J lost 3 bases, with 16 bases between them. The germline V gene has CDR1 LGHNA and CDR2 YNFKEQ.

In its sample, this clonotype was seen a few times. The rearrangement uses TRBV12-3 or TRBV12-4 and TRBJ2-3, with 10 bases that match TRBD1. J gave up 7 bases and V 7 bases, and 8 bases lay outside the gene matches. The CDR3 is 14 amino acids. DNA of the CDR3: TGTGCCAGCACTAAGGGACAGGGGCGAAATACGCAGTATTTT. It translates to CASTKGQGRNTQYF.

The chain links TRBV25-1 to TRBJ2-3; 13 bases fit TRBD2. Trimming took 8 bases from V and 0 from J; bases not matched to a gene: 2. Germline CDR1 MGHDK, CDR2 SYGVNS. This CDR3 region has 15 residues. In DNA, the CDR3 is TGTGCCAGCGGGGGACTAGCGGGGAGCACAGATACGCAGTATTTT. It specifies CASGGLAGSTDTQYF.

The genes are TRBV20-1 and TRBJ2-3; tentative D call: TRBD2 (6 bases). The ends were cut back, 6 bases at V and 3 bases at J, with 13 bases in the middle. Per germline, CDR1 DFQATT and CDR2 SNEGSKA (reference sequence). The CDR3 is made up of 13 amino acids. CDR3 loop: CSAEAAGTDTQYF. CDR3 DNA sequence: TGCAGTGCGGAGGCGGCGGGAACAGATACGCAGTATTTT.

The chain joins TRBV7-2 to TRBJ1-2, with D unclear. The germline V and J ends were trimmed by 1 base and 2 bases, with 8 bases remaining between them. The CDR3 runs 14 residues. Looked up from germline, CDR1 is SGHTA and CDR2 is FQGNSA. The CDR3 DNA reads TGTGCCAGCAGCTTAGTAGGCAAGAACTATGGCTACACCTTC. Protein sequence: CASSLVGKNYGYTF.

In its sample, this clonotype was seen many times. The gene calls are TRBV7-2 and TRBJ2-5; the match to TRBD2 covers 11 bases. Germline V gene lookup returns CDR1 SGHTA and CDR2 FQGNSA. CDR3 length: 15 residues. Trimming cost V 3 bases and J 2 bases; bases outside gene matches: 2. The CDR3 spells CASSFTSGGQETQYF. The CDR3 DNA reads TGTGCCAGCAGCTTTACTAGCGGGGGACAAGAGACCCAGTACTTC.

This sequence joins TRBV6-2 or TRBV6-3 and TRBJ1-5, with D unresolved. Germline CDR1 is MNHEY and CDR2 is SVGEGT. The CDR3 has 19 residues. Trimming shortened V by 3 bases and J by 0 bases, and 21 bases separated the two germline ends. In DNA form, the CDR3 reads TGTGCCAGCAGTTATCCCCGGAACGCCTGGAGGGTTAGCAATCAGCCCCAGCATTTT. This translates into CASSYPRNAWRVSNQPQHF.

The chain couples TRBV4-3 to TRBJ1-3; D is uncertain. CDR3 length equals 15 residues. Germline CDR1 LGHNA, CDR2 YSLEER. Trimming stripped 1 base from V and 2 bases from J, with 9 bases between. CDR3 residues: CASSQVLGAGNTIYF. The CDR3 bases are TGCGCCAGCAGCCAAGTCCTTGGCGCTGGAAACACCATATATTTT.